This paragraph reports one TCR beta chain. Regarding treatment: approximately 18 received Ad26.COV2.S at low or high dose, single or two shots; about 5 received placebo; per-sample allocation not given. The study sampled participants on day 63 after the first vaccine or placebo injection. The sample originates from a study of Ad26.COV2.S vaccination and SARS-CoV-2 variants. The CDR3 contains 15 residues. Germline CDR1 MNHEY, CDR2 SVGAGI. Trimming removed 4 bases from V and 2 bases from J, with 15 bases in between. Clones were read by immunoSEQ multiplex PCR, and TCRdb kept only the in-frame ones, dropping some. The table records fewer than 400,000 clones, roughly nine tenths of them present only once.

J is TRBJ2-7 and V is TRBV6-5; D is possibly TRBD1 or TRBD2 (5 bases each). The source is a person aged 18 to 59 who received the Ad26.COV2.S COVID-19 vaccine or a placebo. Sequencing used peripheral blood, obtained in a trial of Ad26.COV2.S vaccine versus placebo. The CDR3 DNA is TGTGCCAGCAGTTCGGAAACAGGAGGTCCCTACGAGCAGTACTTC. This sequence encodes CASSSETGGPYEQYF.